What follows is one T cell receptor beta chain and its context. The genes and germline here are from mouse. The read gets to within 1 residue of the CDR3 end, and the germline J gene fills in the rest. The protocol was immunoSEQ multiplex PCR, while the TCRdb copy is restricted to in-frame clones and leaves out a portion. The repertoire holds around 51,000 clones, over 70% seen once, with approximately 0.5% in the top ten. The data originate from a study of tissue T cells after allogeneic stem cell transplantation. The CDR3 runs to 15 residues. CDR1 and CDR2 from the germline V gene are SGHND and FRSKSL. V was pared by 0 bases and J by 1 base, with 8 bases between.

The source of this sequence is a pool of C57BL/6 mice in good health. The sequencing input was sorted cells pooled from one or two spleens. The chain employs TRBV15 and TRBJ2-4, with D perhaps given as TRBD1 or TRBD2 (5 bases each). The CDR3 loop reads CASSLAPGGQNTLYF. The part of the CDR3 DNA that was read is TGTGCCAGCAGTTTAGCCCCGGGGGGTCAAAACACCTTGTAC.